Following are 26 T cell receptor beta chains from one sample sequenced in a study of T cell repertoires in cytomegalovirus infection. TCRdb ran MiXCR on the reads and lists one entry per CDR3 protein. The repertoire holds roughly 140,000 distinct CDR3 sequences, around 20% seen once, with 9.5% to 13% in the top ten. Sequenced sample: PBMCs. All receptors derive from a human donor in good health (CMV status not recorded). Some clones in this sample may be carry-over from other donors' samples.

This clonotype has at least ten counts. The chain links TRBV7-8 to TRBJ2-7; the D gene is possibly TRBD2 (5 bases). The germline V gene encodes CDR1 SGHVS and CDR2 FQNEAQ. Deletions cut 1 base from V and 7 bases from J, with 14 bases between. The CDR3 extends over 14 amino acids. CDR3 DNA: TGTGCCAGCAGCTTAGGGGGAGTAGTGGGGGAGCAGTACTTC. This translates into CASSLGGVVGEQYF.

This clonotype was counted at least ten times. The CDR3 reads CASSLSGLYNEQFF. The CDR3 DNA sequence: TGTGCCAGCAGCTTATCGGGGCTATACAATGAGCAGTTCTTC. The chain combines TRBV11-2 with TRBJ2-1; D is possibly TRBD1 or TRBD2 (5 bases each). The length of the CDR3 is 14 residues. CDR1 is SGHAT, CDR2 FQNNGV, per germline. V gave up 2 bases and J gave up 4 bases, with 9 bases separating them.

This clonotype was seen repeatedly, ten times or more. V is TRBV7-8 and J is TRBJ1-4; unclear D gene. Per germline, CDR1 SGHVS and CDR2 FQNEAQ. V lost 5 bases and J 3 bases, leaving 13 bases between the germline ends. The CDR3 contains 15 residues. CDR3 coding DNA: TGTGCCAGCAGCGCCCGGCACAAAGCTAATGAAAAACTGTTTTTT. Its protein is CASSARHKANEKLFF.

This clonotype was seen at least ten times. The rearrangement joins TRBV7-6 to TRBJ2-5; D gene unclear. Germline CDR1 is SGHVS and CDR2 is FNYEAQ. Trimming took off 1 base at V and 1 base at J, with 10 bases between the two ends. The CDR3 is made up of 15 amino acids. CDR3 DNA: TGTGCCAGCAGCTTAGTAGGCCTCCGCCAAGAGACCCAGTACTTC. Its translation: CASSLVGLRQETQYF.

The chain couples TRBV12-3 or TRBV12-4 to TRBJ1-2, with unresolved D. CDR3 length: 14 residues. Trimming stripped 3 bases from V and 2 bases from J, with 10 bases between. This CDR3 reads CASSFGLRNYGYTF. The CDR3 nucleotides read TGTGCCAGCAGTTTTGGCCTTAGGAACTATGGCTACACCTTC.

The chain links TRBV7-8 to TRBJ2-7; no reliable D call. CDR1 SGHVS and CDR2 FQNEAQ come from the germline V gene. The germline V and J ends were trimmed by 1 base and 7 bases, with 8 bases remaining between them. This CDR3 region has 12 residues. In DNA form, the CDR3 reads TGTGCCAGCAGCTTAGAAGATAGGGAGCAGTACTTC. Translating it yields CASSLEDREQYF.

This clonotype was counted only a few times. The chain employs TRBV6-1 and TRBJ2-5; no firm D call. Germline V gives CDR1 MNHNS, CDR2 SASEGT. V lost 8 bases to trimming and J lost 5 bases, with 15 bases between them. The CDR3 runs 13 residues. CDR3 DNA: TGTGCCAGCTTTAAGGACCCGAGGGAGACCCAGTACTTC. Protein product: CASFKDPRETQYF.

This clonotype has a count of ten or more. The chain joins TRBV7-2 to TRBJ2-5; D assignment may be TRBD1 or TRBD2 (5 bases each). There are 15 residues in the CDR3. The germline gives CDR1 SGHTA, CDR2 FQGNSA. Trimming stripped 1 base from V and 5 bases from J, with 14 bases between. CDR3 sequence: CASSLGGGGDETQYF. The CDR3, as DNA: TGTGCCAGCAGCTTAGGTGGTGGGGGTGATGAGACCCAGTACTTC.

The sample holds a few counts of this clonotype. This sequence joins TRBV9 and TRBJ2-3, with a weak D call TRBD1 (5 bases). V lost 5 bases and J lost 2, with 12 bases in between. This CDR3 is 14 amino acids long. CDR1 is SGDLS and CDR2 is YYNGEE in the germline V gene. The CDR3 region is CASSPDSFTDTQYF. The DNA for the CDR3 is TGTGCCAGCAGTCCAGACAGTTTCACAGATACGCAGTATTTT.

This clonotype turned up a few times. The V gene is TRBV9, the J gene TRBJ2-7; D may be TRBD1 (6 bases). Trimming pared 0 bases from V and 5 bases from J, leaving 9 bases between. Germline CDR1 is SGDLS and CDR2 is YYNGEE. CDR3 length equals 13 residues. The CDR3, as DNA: TGTGCCAGCAGCGTAGAACAGGGTGACGAGCAGTACTTC. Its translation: CASSVEQGDEQYF.

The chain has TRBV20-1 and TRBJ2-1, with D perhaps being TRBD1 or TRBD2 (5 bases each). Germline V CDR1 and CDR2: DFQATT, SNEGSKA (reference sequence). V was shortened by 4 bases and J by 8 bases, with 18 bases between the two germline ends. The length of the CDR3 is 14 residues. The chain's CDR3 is CSATGTTVAHEQFF. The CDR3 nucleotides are TGCAGTGCTACCGGGACCACAGTCGCGCATGAGCAGTTCTTC.

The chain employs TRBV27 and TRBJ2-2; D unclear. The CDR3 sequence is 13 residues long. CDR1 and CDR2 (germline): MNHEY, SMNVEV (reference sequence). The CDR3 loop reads CATSFGRTGELFF. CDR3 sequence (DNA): TGTGCAACAAGTTTCGGCAGGACCGGGGAGCTGTTTTTT.

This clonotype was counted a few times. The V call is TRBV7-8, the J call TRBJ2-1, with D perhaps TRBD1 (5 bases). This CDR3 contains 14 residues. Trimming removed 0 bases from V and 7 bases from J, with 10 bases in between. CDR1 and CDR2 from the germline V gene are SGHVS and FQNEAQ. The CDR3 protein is CASSLALTVNEQFF. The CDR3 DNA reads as TGTGCCAGCAGCTTAGCCCTGACAGTGAATGAGCAGTTCTTC.

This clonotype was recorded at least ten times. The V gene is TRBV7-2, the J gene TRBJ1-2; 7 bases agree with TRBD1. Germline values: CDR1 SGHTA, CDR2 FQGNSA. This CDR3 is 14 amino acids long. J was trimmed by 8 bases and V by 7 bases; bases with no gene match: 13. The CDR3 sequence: CASNEDRRPGGYTF. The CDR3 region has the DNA TGTGCCAGCAACGAGGACAGGCGTCCAGGGGGCTACACCTTC.

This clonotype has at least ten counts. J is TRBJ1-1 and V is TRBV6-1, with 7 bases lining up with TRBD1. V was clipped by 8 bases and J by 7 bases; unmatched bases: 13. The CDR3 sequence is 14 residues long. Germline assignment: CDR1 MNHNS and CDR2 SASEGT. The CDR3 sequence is CASREQGTAFEAFF. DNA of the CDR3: TGTGCCAGCCGCGAACAGGGGACAGCGTTTGAAGCTTTCTTT.

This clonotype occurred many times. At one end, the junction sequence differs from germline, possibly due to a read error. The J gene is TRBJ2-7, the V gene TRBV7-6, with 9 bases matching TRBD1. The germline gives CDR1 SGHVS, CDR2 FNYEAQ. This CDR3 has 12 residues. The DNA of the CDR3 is TGTGCCAGCAGCTCCGGACAGGGGAAGCTCGCATTC. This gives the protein CASSSGQGKLAF.

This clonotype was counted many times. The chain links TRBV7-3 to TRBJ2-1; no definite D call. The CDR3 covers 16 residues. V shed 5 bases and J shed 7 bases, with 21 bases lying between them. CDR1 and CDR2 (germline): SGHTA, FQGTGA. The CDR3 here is CASSRAPGPEMNEQFF. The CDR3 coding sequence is TGTGCCAGCAGCCGAGCCCCGGGCCCCGAGATGAATGAGCAGTTCTTC.

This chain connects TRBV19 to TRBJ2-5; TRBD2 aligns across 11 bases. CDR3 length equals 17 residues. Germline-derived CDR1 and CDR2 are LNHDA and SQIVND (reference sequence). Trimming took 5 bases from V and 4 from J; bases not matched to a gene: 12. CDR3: CASSPRLAGLTGETQYF. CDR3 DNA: TGTGCCAGTAGTCCCCGACTAGCGGGACTAACGGGAGAGACCCAGTACTTC.

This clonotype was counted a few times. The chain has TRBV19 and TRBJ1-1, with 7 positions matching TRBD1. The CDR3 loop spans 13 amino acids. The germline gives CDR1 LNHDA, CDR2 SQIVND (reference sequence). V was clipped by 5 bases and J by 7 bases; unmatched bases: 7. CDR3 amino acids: CASSVSGTVEAFF. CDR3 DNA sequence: TGTGCCAGTAGTGTTTCCGGGACAGTTGAAGCTTTCTTT.

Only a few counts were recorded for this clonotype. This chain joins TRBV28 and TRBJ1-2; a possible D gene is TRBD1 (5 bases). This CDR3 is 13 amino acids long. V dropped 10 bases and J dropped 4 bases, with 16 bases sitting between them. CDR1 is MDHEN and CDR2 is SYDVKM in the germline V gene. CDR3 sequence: CANPPTGTYGYTF. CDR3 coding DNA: TGTGCCAACCCACCCACAGGCACCTATGGCTACACCTTC.

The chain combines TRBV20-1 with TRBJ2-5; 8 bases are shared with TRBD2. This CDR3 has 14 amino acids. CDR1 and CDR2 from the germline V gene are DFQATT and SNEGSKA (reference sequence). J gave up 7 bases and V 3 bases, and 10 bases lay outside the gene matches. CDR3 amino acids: CSASDLAGLGTQYF. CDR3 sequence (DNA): TGCAGTGCTAGTGATCTAGCGGGCCTCGGGACCCAGTACTTC.

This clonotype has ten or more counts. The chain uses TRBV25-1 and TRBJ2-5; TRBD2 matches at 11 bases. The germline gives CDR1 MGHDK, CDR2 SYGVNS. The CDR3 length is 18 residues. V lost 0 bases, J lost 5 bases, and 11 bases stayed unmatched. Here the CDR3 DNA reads TGTGCCAGCAGTGAATACGGACGACTAGCGGGAATTGATGAGACCCAGTACTTC. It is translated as CASSEYGRLAGIDETQYF.

As DNA, the CDR3 is TGTGCCAGCACTAGCGGACAGGCGGCAAGGTCACCCCTCCACTTT. Amino acid sequence: CASTSGQAARSPLHF. The V gene is TRBV28, the J gene TRBJ1-6, with 7 positions matching TRBD1. This CDR3 is 15 amino acids long. Germline trimming cut 7 bases from V and 10 bases from J; bases unmatched to any gene: 13. Germline V lookup: CDR1 MDHEN, CDR2 SYDVKM.

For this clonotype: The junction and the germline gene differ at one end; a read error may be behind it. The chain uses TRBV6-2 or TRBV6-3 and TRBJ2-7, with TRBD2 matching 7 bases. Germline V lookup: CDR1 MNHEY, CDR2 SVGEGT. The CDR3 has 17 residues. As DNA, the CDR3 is TGTGCCAGCAGTTACCCCTACCGCAGCGGGATTATCTACGTGCAGTACTTC. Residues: CASSYPYRSGIIYVQYF.

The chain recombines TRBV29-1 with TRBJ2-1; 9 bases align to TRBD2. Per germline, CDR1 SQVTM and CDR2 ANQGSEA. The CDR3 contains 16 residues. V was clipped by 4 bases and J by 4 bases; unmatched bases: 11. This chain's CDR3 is CSVAKASGRRYNEQFF. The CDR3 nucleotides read TGCAGCGTTGCAAAGGCAAGCGGGAGGAGGTACAATGAGCAGTTCTTC.

CDR3 DNA: TGTGCCAGCAGTTACGAGACTAGCGGGAGTAAAACCGGGGAGCTGTTTTTT. It specifies CASSYETSGSKTGELFF. The V and J genes are TRBV6-2 or TRBV6-3 and TRBJ2-2; 12 nucleotides align to TRBD2. Germline V gene sequence: CDR1 MNHEY, CDR2 SVGEGT. The CDR3 contains 17 residues. V lost 2 bases, J lost 5 bases, and 6 bases stayed unmatched.